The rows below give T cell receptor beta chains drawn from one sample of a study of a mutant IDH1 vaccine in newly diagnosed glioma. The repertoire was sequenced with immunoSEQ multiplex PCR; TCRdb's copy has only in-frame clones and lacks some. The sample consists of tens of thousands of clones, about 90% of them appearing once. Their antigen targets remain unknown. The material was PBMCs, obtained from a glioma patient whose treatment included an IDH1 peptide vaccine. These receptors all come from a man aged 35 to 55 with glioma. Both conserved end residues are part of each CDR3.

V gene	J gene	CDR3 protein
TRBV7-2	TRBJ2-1	CASSEDYSYNEQFF
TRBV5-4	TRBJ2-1	CASSSPRTGNEQFF
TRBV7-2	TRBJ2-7	CASSFRDFPYEQYF
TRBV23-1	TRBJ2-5	CASLKGLAATVQETQYF
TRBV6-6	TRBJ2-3	CASRLQQGIDTQYF
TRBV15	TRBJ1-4	CATSRADRGGEKLFF
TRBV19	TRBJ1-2	CASSIVSRSNYGYTF
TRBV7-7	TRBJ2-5	CASSTGTGGETQYF
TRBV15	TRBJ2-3	CATSNLGRATDTQYF
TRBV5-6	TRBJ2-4	CASSFWGEGLKNIQYF